This T cell receptor beta chain appears in the sequencing data of a study of cytomegalovirus exposure and HLA in healthy donors. Study-wide findings and caveats: Cytomegalovirus-associated TCR beta chains were listed, numbering approximately 150. Among CMV-associated TCR beta chains, most appeared HLA-restricted in a later analysis.

This clone was counted only a few times. The antigen remains unidentified. A read error may produce the germline difference seen at one junction end. The PCR used 60 Vbeta and 13 Jbeta primers. The assay was immunoSEQ multiplex PCR, and TCRdb's table has in-frame clones only and misses some. Of roughly 100,000 clones in the sample, roughly 75% are singletons; the top ten hold roughly 2.5%. The sequence came from a man aged 40-50 years in good health and CMV-seronegative. The specimen sequenced was PBMCs.

The CDR3 nucleotides are TGTTCCAGCAGCTTACTTGGAGGGGCGACAGCTTTCTTT. Translated: CSSSLLGGATAFF. This chain joins TRBV7-9 and TRBJ1-1, with D possibly matching TRBD1 (5 bases). This CDR3 has 13 residues. CDR1 and CDR2 from the germline V gene are SEHNR and FQNEAQ (reference sequence).